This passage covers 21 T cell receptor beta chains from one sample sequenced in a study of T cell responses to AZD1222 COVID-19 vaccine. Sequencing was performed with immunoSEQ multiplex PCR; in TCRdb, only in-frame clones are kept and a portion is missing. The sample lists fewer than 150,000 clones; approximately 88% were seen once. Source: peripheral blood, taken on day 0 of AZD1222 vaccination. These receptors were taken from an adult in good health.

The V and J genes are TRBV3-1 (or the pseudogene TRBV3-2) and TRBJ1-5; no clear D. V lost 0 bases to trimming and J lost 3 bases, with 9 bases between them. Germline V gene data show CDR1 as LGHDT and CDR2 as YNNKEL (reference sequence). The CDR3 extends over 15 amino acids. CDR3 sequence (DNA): TGTGCCAGCAGCCAAGAGTCCCCACTCAATCAGCCCCAGCATTTT. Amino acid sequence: CASSQESPLNQPQHF.

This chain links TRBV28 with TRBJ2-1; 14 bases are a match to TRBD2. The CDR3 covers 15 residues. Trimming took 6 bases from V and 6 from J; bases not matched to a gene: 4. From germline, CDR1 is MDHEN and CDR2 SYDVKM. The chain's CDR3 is CASRTSGGGSNEQFF. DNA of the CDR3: TGTGCCAGCAGGACTAGCGGGGGGGGCTCCAATGAGCAGTTCTTC.

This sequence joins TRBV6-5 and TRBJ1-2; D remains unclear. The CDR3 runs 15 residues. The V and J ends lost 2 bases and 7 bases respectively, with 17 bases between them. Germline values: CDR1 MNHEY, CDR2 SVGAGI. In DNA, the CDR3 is TGTGCCAGCAGTTACACGAATGCCGGCCGGAGTGGCTACACCTTC. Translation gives CASSYTNAGRSGYTF.

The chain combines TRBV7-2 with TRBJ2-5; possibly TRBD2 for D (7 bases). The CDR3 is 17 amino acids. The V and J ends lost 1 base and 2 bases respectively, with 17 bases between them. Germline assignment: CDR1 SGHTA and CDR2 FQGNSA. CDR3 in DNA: TGTGCCAGCAGCTTAGAGGGGTGGGAGGGGGTACAAGAGACCCAGTACTTC. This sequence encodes CASSLEGWEGVQETQYF.

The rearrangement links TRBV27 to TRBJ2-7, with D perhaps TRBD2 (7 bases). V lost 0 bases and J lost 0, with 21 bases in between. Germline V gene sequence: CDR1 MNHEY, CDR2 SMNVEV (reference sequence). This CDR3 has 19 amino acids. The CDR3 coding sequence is TGTGCCAGCAGTTTATCGTTCCGGGGAGGGGGAGGCCTCTCCTACGAGCAGTACTTC. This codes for CASSLSFRGGGGLSYEQYF.

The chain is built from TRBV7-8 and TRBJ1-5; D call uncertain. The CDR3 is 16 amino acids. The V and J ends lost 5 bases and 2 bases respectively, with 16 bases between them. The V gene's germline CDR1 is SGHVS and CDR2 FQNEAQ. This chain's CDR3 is CASSLRTASGNQPQHF. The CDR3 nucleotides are TGTGCCAGCAGCCTCCGGACTGCCTCGGGCAATCAGCCCCAGCATTTT.

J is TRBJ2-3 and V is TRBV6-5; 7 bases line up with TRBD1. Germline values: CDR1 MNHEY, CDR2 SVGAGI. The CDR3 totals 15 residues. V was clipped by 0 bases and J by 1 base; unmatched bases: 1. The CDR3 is CASSYSRGRTDTQYF. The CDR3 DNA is TGTGCCAGCAGTTACTCGAGGGGGCGCACAGATACGCAGTATTTT.

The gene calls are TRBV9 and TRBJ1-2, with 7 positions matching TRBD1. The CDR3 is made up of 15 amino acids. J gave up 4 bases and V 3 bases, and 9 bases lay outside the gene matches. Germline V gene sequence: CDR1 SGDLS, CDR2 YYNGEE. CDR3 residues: CASSAPTGVGYGYTF. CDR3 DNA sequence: TGTGCCAGCAGCGCTCCAACAGGGGTAGGCTATGGCTACACCTTC.

For the CDR3, the DNA is TGTGCCAGCAGCCGGCAAGGAACCGGAAACACCATATATTTT. Its translation is CASSRQGTGNTIYF. The genes are TRBV7-2 and TRBJ1-3; no clear D gene. Between the trimmed V and J ends, which lost 5 bases and 4 bases, there was a span of 12 bases. Germline CDR1 SGHTA, CDR2 FQGNSA. The CDR3 is made up of 14 amino acids.

The CDR3 bases are TGTGCCAGCGGAGAGACAGGGGTGGGTGAGCAGTTCTTC. This encodes CASGETGVGEQFF. The chain combines TRBV2 with TRBJ2-1, with TRBD1 matching over 8 bases. Trimming cost V 8 bases and J 9 bases; bases outside gene matches: 9. Germline values: CDR1 SNHLY, CDR2 FYNNEI. The CDR3 totals 13 residues.

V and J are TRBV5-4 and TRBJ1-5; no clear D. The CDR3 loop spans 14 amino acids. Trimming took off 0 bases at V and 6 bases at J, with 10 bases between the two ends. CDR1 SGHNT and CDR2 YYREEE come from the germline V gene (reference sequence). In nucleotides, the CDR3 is TGTGCCAGCAGCTTGGATCGAGGTAGTCAGCCCCAGCATTTT. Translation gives CASSLDRGSQPQHF. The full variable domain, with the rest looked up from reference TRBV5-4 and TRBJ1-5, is ETGVTQSPTHLIKTRGQQVTLRCSSQSGHNTVSWYQQALGQGPQFIFQYYREEENGRGNFPPRFSGLQFPNYSSELNVNALELDDSALYLCASSLDRGSQPQHFGDGTRLSIL.

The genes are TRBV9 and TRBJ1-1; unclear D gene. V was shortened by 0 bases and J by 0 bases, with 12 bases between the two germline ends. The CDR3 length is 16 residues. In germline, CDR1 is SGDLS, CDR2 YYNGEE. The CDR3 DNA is TGTGCCAGCAGCGTAGGGTCCTCTTTTTTGAACACTGAAGCTTTCTTT. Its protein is CASSVGSSFLNTEAFF.

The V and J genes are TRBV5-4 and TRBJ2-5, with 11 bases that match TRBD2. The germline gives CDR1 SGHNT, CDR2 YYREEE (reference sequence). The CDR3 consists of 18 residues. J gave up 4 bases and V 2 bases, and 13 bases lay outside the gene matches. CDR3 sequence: CASSFRLAGRAGLETQYF. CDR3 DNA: TGTGCCAGCAGCTTTAGACTAGCGGGAAGGGCAGGATTAGAGACCCAGTACTTC.

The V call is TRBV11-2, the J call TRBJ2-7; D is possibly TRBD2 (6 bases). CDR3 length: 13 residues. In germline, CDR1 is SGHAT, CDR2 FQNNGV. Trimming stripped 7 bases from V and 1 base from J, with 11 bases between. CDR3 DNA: TGTGCCAGCAATCCCGGGGGTTCCTACGAGCAGTACTTC. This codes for CASNPGGSYEQYF.

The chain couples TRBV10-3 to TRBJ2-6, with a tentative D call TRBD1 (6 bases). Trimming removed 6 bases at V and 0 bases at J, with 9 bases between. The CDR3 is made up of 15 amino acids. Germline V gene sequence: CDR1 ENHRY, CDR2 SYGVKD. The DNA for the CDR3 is TGTGCCATCAGGCCACAGGGCTCTGGGGCCAACGTCCTGACTTTC. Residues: CAIRPQGSGANVLTF.

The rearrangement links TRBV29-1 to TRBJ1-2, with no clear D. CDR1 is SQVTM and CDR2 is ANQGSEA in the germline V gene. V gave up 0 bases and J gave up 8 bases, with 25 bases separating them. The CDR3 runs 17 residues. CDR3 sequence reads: CSVEDSRYSETLNGYTF. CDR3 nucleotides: TGCAGCGTTGAAGACTCCAGATATTCCGAGACATTGAACGGCTACACCTTC. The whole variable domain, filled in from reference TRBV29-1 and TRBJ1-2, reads SAVISQKPSRDICQRGTSLTIQCQVDSQVTMMFWYRQQPGQSLTLIATANQGSEATYESGFVIDKFPISRPNLTFSTLTVSNMSPEDSSIYLCSVEDSRYSETLNGYTFGSGTRLTVV.

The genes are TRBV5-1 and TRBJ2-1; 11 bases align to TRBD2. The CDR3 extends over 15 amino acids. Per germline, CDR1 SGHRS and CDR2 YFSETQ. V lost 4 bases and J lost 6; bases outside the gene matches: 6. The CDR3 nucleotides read TGCGCCAGCAGCCCTAGCGGGGGGCTGAGCAATGAGCAGTTCTTC. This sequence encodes CASSPSGGLSNEQFF.

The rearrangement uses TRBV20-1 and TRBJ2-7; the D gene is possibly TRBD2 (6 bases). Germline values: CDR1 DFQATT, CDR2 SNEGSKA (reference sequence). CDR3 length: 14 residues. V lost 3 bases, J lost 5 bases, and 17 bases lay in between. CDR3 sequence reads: CSASGAGRRDEQYF. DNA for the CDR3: TGCAGTGCTAGTGGTGCGGGGCGGCGGGACGAGCAGTACTTC.

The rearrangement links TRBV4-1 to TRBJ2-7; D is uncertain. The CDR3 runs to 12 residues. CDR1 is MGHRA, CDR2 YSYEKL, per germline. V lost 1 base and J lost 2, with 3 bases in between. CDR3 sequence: CASSQGPYEQYF. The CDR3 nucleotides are TGCGCCAGCAGCCAAGGGCCCTACGAGCAGTACTTC.

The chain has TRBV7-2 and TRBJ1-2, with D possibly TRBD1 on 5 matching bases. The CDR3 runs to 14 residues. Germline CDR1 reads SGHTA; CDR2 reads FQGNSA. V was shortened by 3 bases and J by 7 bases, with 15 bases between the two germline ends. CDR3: CASSLRGDSAGYTF. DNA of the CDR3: TGTGCCAGCAGCTTGAGAGGGGATTCGGCTGGCTACACCTTC. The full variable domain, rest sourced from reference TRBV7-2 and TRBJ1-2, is GAGVSQSPSNKVTEKGKDVELRCDPISGHTALYWYRQSLGQGLEFLIYFQGNSAPDKSGLPSDRFSAERTGGSVSTLTIQRTQQEDSAVYLCASSLRGDSAGYTFGSGTRLTVV.

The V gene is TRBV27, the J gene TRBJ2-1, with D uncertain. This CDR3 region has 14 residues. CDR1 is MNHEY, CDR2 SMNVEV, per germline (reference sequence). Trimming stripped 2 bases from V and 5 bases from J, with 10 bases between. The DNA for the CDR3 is TGTGCCAGCAGTTTAGAGAATAGCAACAATGAGCAGTTCTTC. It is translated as CASSLENSNNEQFF.